Sequencing of this T cell receptor (beta chain) was carried out in a study of blood T cells in healthy people across ages. The CDR3 sequence is 13 residues long. Germline assignment: CDR1 DFQATT and CDR2 SNEGSKA (reference sequence). Trimming shortened V by 5 bases and J by 5 bases, and 12 bases separated the two germline ends. Alongside a J-beta primer mix, a sample-barcoded 5' primer served in a second PCR lasting about 6 to 11 cycles. Every sample produced at least 2.5 million CDR3-containing paired-end reads. MiXCR, applied by TCRdb to the 5' RACE reads, yields one record per CDR3 protein. Of hundreds of thousands of distinct CDR3 sequences listed, around 24% were seen once; the top ten hold 2.5% to 3.5%. This same sample was also part of a study on T cells of mothers and their children. That work states: The overlap seen between related mothers and children slightly exceeded that of unrelated pairs, though not significantly.

The clonotype was recovered from a boy under 18 in good health. Sequencing used blood. V usage is TRBV20-1 and J usage is TRBJ1-4; D gene unclear. The CDR3 loop is CSAVGSGNEKLFF. CDR3 DNA sequence: TGCAGTGCTGTAGGGTCGGGCAATGAAAAACTGTTTTTT.